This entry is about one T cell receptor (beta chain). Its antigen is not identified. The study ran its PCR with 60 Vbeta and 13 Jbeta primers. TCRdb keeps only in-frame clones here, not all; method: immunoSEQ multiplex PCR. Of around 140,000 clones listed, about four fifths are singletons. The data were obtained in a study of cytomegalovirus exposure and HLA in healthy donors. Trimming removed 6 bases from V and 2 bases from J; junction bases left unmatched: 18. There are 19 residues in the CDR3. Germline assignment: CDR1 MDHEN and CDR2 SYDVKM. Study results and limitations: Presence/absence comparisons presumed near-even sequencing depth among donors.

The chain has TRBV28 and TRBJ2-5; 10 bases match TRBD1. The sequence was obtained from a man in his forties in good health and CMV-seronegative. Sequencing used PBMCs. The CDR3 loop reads CASSLRFGRDRGNQETQYF. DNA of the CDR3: TGTGCCAGCAGCCTGCGATTTGGCCGGGACAGGGGAAATCAAGAGACCCAGTACTTC.